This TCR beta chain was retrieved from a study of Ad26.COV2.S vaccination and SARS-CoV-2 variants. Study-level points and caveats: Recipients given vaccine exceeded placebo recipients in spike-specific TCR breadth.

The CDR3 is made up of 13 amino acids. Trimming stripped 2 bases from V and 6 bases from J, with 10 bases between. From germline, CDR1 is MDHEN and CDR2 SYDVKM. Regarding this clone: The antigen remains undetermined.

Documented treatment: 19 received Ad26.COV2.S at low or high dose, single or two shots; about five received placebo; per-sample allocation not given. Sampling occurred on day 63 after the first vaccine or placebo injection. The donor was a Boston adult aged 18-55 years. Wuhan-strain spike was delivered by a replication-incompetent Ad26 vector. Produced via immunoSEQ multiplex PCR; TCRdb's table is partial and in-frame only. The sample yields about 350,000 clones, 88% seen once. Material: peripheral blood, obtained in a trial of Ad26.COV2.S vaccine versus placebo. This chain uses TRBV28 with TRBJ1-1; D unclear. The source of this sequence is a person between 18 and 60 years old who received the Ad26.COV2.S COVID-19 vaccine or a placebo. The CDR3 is CASSLPVRPEAFF. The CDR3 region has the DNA TGTGCCAGCAGTTTACCGGTAAGACCTGAAGCTTTCTTT.